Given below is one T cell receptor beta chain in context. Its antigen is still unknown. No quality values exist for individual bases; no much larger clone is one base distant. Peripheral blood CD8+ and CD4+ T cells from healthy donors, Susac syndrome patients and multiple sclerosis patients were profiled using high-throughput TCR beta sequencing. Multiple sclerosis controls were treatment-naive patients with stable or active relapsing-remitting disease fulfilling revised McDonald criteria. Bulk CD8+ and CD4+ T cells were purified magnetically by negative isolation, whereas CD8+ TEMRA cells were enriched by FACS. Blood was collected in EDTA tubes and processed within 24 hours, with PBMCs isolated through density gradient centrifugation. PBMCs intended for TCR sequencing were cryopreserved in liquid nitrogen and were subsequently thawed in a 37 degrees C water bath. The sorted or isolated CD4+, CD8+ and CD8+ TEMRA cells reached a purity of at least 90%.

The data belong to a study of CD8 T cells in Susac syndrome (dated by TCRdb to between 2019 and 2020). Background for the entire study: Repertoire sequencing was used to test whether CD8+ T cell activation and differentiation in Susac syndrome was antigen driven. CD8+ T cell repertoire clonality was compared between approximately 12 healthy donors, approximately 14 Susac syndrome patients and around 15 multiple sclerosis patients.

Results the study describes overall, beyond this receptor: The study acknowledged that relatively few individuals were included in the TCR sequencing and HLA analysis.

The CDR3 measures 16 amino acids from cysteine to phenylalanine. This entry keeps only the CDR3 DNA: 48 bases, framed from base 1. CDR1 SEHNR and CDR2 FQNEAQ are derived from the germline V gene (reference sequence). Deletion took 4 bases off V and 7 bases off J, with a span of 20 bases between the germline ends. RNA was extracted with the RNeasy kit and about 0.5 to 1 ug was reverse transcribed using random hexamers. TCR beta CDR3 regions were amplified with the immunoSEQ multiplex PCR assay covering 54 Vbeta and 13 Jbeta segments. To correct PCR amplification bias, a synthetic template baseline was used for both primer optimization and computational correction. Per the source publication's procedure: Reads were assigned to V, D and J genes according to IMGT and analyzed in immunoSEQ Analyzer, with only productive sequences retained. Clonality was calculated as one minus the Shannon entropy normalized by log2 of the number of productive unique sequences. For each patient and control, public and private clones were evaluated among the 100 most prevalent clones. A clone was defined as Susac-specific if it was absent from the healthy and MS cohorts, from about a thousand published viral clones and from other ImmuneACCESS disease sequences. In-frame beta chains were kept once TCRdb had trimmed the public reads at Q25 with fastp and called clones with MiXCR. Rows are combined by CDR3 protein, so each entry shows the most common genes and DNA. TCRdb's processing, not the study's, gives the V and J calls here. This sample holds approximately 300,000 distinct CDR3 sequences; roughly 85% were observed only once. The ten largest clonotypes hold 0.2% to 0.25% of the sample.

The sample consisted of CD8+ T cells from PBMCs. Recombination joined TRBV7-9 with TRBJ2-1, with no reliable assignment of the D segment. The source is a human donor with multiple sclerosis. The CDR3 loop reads CASSWPPSGEGNEQFF. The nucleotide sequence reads TGTGCCAGCAGCTGGCCGCCTTCTGGGGAAGGTAATGAGCAGTTCTTC.